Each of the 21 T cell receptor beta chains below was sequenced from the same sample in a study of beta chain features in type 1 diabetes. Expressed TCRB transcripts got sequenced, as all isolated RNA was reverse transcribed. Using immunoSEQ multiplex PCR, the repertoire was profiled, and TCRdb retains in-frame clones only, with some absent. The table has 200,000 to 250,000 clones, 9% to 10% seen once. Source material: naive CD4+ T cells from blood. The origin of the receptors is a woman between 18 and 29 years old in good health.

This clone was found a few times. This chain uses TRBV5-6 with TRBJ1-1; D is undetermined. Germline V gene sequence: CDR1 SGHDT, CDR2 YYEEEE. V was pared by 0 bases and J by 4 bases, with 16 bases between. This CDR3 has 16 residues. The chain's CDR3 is CASSLAKARMGTEAFF. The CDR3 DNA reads TGTGCCAGCAGCTTGGCCAAGGCTAGGATGGGCACTGAAGCTTTCTTT.

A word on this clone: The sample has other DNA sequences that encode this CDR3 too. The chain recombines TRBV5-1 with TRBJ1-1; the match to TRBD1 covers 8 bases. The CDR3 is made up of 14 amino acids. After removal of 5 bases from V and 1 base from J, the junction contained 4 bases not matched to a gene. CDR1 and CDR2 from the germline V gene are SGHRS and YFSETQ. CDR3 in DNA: TGCGCCAGCAGTTTAGGGACAGGGAACACTGAAGCTTTCTTT. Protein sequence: CASSLGTGNTEAFF.

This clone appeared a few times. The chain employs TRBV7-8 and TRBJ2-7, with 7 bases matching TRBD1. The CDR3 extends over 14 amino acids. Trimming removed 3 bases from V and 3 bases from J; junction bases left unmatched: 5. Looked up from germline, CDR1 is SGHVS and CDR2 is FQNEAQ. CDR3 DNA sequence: TGTGCCAGCAGCTTGACGCGACAGGGCTACGAGCAGTACTTC. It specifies CASSLTRQGYEQYF.

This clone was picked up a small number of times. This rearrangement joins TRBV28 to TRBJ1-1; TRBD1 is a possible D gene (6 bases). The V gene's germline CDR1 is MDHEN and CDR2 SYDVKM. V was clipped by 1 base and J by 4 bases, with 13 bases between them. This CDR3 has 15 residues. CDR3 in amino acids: CASSLLGIGGTEAFF. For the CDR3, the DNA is TGTGCCAGCAGTTTATTAGGAATAGGGGGCACTGAAGCTTTCTTT.

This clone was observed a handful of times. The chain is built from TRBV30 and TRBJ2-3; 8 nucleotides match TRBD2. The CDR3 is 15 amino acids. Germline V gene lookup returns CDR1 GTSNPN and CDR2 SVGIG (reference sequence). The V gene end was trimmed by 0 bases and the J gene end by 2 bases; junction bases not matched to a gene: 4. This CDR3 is CAWSVRRGDTDTQYF. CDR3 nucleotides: TGTGCCTGGAGTGTACGGCGGGGGGACACAGATACGCAGTATTTT.

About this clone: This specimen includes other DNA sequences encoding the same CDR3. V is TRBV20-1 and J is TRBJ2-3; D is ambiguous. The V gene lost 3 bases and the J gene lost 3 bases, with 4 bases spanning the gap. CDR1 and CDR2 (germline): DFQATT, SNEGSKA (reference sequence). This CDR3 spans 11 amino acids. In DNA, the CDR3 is TGCAGTGCTAGTCGGACAGATACGCAGTATTTT. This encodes CSASRTDTQYF.

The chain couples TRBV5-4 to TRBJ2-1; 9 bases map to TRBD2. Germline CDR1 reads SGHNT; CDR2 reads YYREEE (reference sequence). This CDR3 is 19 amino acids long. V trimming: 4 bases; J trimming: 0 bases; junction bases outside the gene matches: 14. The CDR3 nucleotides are TGTGCCAGCAGCCGAGGACTTACTAGCGGGTCGAGCTCCTACAATGAGCAGTTCTTC. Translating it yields CASSRGLTSGSSSYNEQFF.

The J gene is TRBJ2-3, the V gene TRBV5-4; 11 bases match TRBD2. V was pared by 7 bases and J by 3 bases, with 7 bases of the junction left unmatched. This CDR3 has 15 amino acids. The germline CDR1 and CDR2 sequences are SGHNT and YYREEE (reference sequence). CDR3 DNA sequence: TGTGCCAGCGGAAAAAGGACTAGCGGGACAGATACGCAGTATTTT. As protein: CASGKRTSGTDTQYF.

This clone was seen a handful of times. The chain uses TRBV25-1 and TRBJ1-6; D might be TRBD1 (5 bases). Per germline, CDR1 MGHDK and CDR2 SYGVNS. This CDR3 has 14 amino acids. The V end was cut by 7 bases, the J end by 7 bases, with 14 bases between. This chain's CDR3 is CASNAGGVNSPLHF. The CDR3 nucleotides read TGTGCCAGCAATGCCGGAGGGGTGAATTCACCCCTCCACTTT.

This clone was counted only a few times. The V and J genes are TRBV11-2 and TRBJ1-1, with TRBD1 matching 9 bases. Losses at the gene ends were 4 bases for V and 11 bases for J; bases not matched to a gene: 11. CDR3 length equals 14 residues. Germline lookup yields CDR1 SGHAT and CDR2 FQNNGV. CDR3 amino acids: CASSSQGATFLAFF. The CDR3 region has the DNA TGTGCCAGCAGCTCACAGGGGGCAACGTTTCTGGCTTTCTTT.

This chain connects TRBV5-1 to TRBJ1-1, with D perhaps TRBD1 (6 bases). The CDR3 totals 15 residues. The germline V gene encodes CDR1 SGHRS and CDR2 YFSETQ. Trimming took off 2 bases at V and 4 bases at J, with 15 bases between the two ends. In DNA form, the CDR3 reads TGCGCCAGCAGCTTAGCGAGGGGGGGCTCCACTGAAGCTTTCTTT. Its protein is CASSLARGGSTEAFF.

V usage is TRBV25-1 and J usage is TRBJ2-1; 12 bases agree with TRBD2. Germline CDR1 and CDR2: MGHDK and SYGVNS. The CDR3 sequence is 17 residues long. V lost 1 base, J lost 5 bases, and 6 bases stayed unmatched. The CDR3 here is CASSESGGLAGNNEQFF. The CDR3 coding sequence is TGTGCCAGCAGTGAATCCGGGGGACTAGCGGGCAACAATGAGCAGTTCTTC. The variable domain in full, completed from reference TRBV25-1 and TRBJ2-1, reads EADIYQTPRYLVIGTGKKITLECSQTMGHDKMYWYQQDPGMELHLIHYSYGVNSTEKGDLSSESTVSRIRTEHFPLTLESARPSHTSQYLCASSESGGLAGNNEQFFGPGTRLTVL.

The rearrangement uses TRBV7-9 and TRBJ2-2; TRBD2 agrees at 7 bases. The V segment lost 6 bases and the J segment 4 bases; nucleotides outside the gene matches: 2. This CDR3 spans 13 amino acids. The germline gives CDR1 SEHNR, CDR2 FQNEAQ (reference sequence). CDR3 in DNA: TGTGCCAGCAGGGGAGGGCTCACCGGGGAGCTGTTTTTT. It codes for CASRGGLTGELFF.

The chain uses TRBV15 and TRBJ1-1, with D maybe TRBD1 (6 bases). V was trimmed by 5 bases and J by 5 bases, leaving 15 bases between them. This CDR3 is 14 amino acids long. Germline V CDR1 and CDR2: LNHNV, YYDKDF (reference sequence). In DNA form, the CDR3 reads TGTGCCACCAGCCAAGAGGGGGTTGGTACTGAAGCTTTCTTT. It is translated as CATSQEGVGTEAFF.

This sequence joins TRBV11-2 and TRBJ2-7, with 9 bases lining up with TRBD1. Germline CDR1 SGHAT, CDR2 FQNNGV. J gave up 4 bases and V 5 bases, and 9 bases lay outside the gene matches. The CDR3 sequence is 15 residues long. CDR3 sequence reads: CASSTEGTGLYEQYF. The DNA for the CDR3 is TGTGCCAGCAGCACAGAAGGGACAGGGCTTTACGAGCAGTACTTC.

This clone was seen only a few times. The CDR3 bases are TGTGCCAGCAGCTTCGGACTAGCGGGCCCCTACGAGCAGTACTTC. This encodes CASSFGLAGPYEQYF. The rearrangement links TRBV5-4 to TRBJ2-7, with TRBD2 matching 11 bases. In germline, CDR1 is SGHNT, CDR2 YYREEE (reference sequence). The V segment lost 2 bases and the J segment 2 bases; nucleotides outside the gene matches: 3. The CDR3 consists of 15 residues.

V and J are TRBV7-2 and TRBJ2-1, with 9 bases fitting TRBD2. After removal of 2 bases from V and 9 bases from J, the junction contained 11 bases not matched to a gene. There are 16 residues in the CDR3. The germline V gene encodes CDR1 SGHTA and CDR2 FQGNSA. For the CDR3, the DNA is TGTGCCAGCAGCTTATCGCTAGCGGGAAAGGGGACTGAGCAGTTCTTC. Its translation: CASSLSLAGKGTEQFF. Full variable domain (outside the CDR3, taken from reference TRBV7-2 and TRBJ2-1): GAGVSQSPSNKVTEKGKDVELRCDPISGHTALYWYRQSLGQGLEFLIYFQGNSAPDKSGLPSDRFSAERTGGSVSTLTIQRTQQEDSAVYLCASSLSLAGKGTEQFFGPGTRLTVL.

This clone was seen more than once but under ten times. CDR3 loop: CASSEDSFGRTGTF. The DNA for the CDR3 is TGTGCCAGCAGTGAAGACTCGTTCGGGAGGACGGGAACCTTC. The chain joins TRBV6-1 to TRBJ1-2; no clear D gene. Germline V lookup: CDR1 MNHNS, CDR2 SASEGT. Trimming pared 1 base from V and 14 bases from J, leaving 20 bases between. The CDR3 has 14 amino acids.

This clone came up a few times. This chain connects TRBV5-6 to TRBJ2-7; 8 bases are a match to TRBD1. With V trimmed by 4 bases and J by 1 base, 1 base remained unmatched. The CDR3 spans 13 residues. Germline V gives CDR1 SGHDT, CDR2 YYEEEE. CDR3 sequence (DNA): TGTGCCAGCAGCCGGACAGGGTCCTACGAGCAGTACTTC. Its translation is CASSRTGSYEQYF.

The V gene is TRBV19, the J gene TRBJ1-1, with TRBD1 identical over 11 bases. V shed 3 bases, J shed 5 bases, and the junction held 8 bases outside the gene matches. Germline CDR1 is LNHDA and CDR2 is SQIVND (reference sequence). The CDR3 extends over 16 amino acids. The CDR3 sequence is CASSIISGTGGTEAFF. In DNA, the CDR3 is TGTGCCAGTAGTATTATATCTGGGACAGGGGGTACTGAAGCTTTCTTT.

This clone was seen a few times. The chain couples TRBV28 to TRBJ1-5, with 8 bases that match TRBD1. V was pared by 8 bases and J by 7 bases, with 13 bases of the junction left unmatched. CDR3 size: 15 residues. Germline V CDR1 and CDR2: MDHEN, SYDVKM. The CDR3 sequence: CASGAPDRVWQPQHF. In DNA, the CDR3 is TGTGCCAGCGGGGCCCCGGACAGGGTGTGGCAGCCCCAGCATTTT.